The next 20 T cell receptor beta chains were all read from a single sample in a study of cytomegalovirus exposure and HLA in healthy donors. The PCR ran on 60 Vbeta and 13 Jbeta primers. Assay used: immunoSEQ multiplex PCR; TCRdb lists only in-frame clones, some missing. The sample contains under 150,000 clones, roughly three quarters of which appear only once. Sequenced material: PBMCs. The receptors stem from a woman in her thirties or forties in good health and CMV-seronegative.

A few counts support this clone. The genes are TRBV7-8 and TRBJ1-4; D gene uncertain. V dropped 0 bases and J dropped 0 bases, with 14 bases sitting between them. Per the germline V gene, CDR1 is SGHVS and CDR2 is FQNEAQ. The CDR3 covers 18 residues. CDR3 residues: CASSLARHYTATNEKLFF. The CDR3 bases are TGTGCCAGCAGCTTAGCGCGGCACTACACCGCAACTAATGAAAAACTGTTTTTT.

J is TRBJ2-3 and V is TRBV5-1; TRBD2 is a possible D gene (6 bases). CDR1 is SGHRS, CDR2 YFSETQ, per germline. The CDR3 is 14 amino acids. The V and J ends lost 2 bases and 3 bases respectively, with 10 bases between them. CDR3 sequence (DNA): TGCGCCAGCAGCTTCTCCCTAGCGACAGATACGCAGTATTTT. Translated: CASSFSLATDTQYF.

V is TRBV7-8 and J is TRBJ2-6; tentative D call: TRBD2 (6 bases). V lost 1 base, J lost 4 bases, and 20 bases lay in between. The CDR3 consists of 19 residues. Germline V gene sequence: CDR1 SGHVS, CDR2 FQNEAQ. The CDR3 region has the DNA TGTGCCAGCAGCTTAGACACGGTTCGTGCCGGAGGGGGGGCCAACGTCCTGACTTTC. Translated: CASSLDTVRAGGGANVLTF.

This CDR3 is CASSLVAGVVTGELFF. The CDR3, as DNA: TGCGCCAGCAGCTTGGTCGCGGGAGTGGTCACCGGGGAGCTGTTTTTT. The chain carries TRBV5-1 and TRBJ2-2, with 7 bases aligning to TRBD2. J was trimmed by 4 bases and V by 0 bases; bases with no gene match: 6. There are 16 residues in the CDR3. Germline lookup yields CDR1 SGHRS and CDR2 YFSETQ.

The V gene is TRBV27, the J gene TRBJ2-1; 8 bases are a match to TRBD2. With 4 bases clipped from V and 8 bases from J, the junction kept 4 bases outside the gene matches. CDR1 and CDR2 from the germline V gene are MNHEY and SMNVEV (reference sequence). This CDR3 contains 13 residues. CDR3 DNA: TGTGCCAGCAGTTCCCAACTAGCGGATGAGCAGTTCTTC. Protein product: CASSSQLADEQFF.

Here the CDR3 reads CASSSGTGKGDTEAFF. The CDR3, as DNA: TGTGCCAGCAGCAGTGGGACAGGGAAGGGGGACACTGAAGCTTTCTTT. The chain combines TRBV7-9 with TRBJ1-1; 9 bases align to TRBD1. V lost 5 bases, J lost 3 bases, and 10 bases stayed unmatched. This CDR3 is built from 16 residues. CDR1 and CDR2 from the germline V gene are SEHNR and FQNEAQ (reference sequence).

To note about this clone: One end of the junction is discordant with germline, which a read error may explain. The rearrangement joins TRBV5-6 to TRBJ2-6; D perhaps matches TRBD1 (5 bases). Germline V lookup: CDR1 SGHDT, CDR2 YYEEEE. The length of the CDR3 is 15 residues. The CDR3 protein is CASSSDISGANGLTF. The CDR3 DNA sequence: TGTGCCAGCAGCTCGGACATCTCTGGGGCCAACGGCCTGACTTTC.

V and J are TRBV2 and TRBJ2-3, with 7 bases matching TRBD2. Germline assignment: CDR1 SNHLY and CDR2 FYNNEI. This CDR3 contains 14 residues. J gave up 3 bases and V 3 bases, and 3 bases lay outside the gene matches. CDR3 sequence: CASSEPSGTDTQYF. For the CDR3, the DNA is TGTGCCAGCAGTGAGCCTAGCGGAACAGATACGCAGTATTTT.

The CDR3 DNA sequence: TGTGCCAGCAGCCAAGACAGTGGGACAGCCTCCCAGGGGGATGGCTACACCTTC. It is translated as CASSQDSGTASQGDGYTF. This chain links TRBV14 with TRBJ1-2; 7 nucleotides agree with TRBD1. CDR1 is SGHDN and CDR2 is FVKESK in the germline V gene. The CDR3 has 18 residues. The V gene end was trimmed by 0 bases and the J gene end by 6 bases; junction bases not matched to a gene: 16.

For the CDR3, the DNA is TGTGCCAGCTCTGGTGGGGCCCGAGCCAAAAACATTCAGTACTTC. Amino acids: CASSGGARAKNIQYF. The chain combines TRBV9 with TRBJ2-4, with D possibly matching TRBD1 (5 bases). The germline gives CDR1 SGDLS, CDR2 YYNGEE. The length of the CDR3 is 15 residues. Trimming left V 7 bases short and J 0 bases short, with 14 bases between.

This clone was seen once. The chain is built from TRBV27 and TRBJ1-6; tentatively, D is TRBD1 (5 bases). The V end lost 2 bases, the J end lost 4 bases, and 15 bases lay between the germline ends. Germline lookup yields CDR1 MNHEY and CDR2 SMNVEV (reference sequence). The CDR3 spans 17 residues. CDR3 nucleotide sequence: TGTGCCAGCAGTTTACTGCAGGGAAACTCTTATAATTCACCCCTCCACTTT. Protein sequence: CASSLLQGNSYNSPLHF.

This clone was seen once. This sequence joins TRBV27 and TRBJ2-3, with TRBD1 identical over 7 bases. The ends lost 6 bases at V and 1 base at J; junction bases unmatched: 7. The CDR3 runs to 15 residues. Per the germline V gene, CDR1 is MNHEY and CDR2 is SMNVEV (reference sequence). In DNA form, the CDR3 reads TGTGCCAGCAGCGTGGGGCAGGGGGGCACAGATACGCAGTATTTT. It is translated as CASSVGQGGTDTQYF.

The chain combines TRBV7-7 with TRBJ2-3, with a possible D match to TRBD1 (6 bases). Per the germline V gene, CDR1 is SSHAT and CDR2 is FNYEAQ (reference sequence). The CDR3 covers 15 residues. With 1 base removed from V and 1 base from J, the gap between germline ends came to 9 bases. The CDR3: CASSLGRGGTDTQYF. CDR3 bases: TGTGCCAGCAGCTTAGGCAGGGGAGGCACAGATACGCAGTATTTT. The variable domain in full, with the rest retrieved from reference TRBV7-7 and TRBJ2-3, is GAGVSQSPRYKVTKRGQDVTLRCDPISSHATLYWYQQALGQGPEFLTYFNYEAQPDKSGLPSDRFSAERPEGSISTLTIQRTEQRDSAMYRCASSLGRGGTDTQYFGPGTRLTVL.

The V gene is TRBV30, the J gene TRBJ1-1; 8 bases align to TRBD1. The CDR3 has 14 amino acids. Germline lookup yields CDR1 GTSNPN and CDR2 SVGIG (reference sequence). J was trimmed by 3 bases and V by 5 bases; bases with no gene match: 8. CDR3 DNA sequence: TGTGCCTGGGGTGGATCGGACAGGGACACTGAAGCTTTCTTT. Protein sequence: CAWGGSDRDTEAFF.

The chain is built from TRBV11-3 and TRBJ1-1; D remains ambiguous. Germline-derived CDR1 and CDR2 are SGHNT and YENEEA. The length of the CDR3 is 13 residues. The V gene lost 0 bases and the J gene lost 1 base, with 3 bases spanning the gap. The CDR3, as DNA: TGTGCCAGCAGCTTAGACAGGAACACTGAAGCTTTCTTT. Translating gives CASSLDRNTEAFF.

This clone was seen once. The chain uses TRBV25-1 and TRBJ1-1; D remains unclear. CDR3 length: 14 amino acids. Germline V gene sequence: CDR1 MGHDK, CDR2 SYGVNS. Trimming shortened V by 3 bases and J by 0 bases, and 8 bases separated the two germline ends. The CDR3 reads CASSDSTVNTEAFF. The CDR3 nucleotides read TGTGCCAGCAGTGATTCAACAGTGAACACTGAAGCTTTCTTT.

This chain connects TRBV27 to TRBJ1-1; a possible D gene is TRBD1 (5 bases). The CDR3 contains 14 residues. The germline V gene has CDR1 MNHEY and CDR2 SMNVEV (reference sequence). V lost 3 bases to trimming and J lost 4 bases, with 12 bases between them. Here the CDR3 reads CASSLVLGGTEAFF. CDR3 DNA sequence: TGTGCCAGCAGTTTGGTATTGGGGGGCACTGAAGCTTTCTTT.

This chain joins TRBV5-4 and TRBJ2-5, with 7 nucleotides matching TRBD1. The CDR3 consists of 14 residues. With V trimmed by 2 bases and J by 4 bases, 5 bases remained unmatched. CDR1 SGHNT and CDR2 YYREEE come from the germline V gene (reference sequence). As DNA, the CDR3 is TGTGCCAGCAGCTTCCGAGGGGGCCGAGAGACCCAGTACTTC. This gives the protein CASSFRGGRETQYF.

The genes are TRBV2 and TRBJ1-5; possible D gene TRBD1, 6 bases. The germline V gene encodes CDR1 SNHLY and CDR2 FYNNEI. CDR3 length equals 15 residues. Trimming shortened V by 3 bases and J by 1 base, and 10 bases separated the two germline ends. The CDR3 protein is CASSDRTGSNQPQHF. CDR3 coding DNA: TGTGCCAGCAGTGACCGTACAGGGAGCAATCAGCCCCAGCATTTT.

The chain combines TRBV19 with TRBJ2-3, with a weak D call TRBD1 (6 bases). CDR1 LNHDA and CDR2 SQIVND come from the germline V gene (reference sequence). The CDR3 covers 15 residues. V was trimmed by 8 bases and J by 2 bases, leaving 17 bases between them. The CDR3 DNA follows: TGTGCCAGTGGCGAGGGGGACGGATACACAGATACGCAGTATTTT. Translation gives CASGEGDGYTDTQYF.